The T cell receptor (beta chain) described here comes from a study of blood T cell repertoires in COVID-19 (dated by TCRdb to about 2020). Regarding the research as a whole: Collaborator samples came from the United States, Italy and Spain and covered acute and convalescent phases of COVID-19. The prospective study material was composed of cDNA or gDNA derived from T cells, B-cell-depleted T cells, or PBMCs. Subjects who had been exposed to COVID-19, were actively infected with it, or had recovered from it provided the deeply sampled blood TCRbeta repertoires that made up the dataset. The repertoires were released in a freely available public database intended as a resource for research on the immune response to SARS-CoV-2. The samples were drawn from two sources: the first 160 participants of the ongoing ImmuneRACE study, and 1,200 or so subjects contributed by 6 global collaborators. Sample metadata almost always included a de-identified subject ID, COVID-19 status, age in years and sex. Where HLA class I and class II types were available, the types were taken from metadata supplied by the sample provider, not from assay-based typing. Points the paper makes about the study in general: How much clinical and demographic metadata was included differed by source and by participant, and the metadata was provided uncurated.

Whole blood was collected in K2EDTA tubes by collaborating institutions according to the institutions' own protocols. For TCRbeta analysis, collaborators shipped samples in one of three forms: frozen whole blood, isolated PBMCs, or DNA extracted from either of those sample types. TCRbeta CDR3 regions were amplified from genomic DNA by means of the immunoSEQ Assay, a bias-controlled multiplex PCR. The paper's processing steps were these. The number of nucleated cells in each sample was estimated by amplification of reference gene primers within the assay. To quantify the absolute abundance of each unique TCRbeta CDR3 rearrangement, sequence reads were collapsed and filtered. Productive Simpson clonality was computed per sample as the square root of Simpson's diversity index over productive rearrangements. Entries here come from immuneACCESS through TCRdb and include only in-frame sequences with V and J called. Some clones fail to appear in such tables; in the studies checked, an unresolved V gene covers under half of the shortfall, and the cause of the remainder is unknown. The D gene and trimming were derived from the DNA, and the V and J assignments and clone size from that table. For this sample there are roughly 140,000 clones; 88% appear just once. Roughly 2.1% of the sample is in the top ten clones.

Its CDR3 holds 17 amino acids, cysteine through phenylalanine. The CDR3 DNA has 51 bases and is translated from base 1. For this chain, trimming is 0 bases at the V end and 2 bases at the J end, and the number of junction bases without a gene match is 9. Per the germline V gene, LGHNA is the CDR1 and YSLEER is the CDR2. For this clone: Its antigen is still unknown. No much larger clone is present one base from it, and per-base qualities are unavailable.

Sample: peripheral blood. The TCR sequence derives from a human donor in a cohort sampled during active COVID-19. Here the chain combines TRBV4-3 and TRBJ2-7, with 8 bases in between that match TRBD2. The DNA sequence is as follows: TGCGCCAGCAGCCAAGATCTGGGTAGCGGGATGCCCTACGAGCAGTACTTC. Translation gives CASSQDLGSGMPYEQYF.